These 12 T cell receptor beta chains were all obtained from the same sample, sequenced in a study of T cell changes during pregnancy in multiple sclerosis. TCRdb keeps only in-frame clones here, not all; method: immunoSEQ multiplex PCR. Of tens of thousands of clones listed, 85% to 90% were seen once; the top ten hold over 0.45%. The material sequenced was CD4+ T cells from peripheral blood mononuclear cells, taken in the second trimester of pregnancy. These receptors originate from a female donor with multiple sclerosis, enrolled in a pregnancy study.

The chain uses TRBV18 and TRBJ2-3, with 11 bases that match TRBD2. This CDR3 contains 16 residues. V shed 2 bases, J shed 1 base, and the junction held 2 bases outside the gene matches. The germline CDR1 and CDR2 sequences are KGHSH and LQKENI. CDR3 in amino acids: CASSPTSGGRTDTQYF. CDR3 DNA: TGTGCCAGCTCACCAACTAGCGGGGGCCGCACAGATACGCAGTATTTT. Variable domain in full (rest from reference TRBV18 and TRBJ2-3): NAGVMQNPRHLVRRRGQEARLRCSPMKGHSHVYWYRQLPEEGLKFMVYLQKENIIDESGMPKERFSAEFPKEGPSILRIQQVVRGDSAAYFCASSPTSGGRTDTQYFGPGTRLTVL.

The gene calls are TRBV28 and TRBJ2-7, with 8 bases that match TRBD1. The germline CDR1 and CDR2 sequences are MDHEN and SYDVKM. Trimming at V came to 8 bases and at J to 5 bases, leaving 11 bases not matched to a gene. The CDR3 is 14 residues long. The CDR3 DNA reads TGTGCCAGCGGCATATTACAGGGGGACCACGAGCAGTACTTC. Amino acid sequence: CASGILQGDHEQYF.

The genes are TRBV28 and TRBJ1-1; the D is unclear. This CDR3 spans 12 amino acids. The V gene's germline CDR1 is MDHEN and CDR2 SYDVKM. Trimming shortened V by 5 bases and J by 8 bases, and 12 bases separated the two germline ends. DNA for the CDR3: TGTGCCAGCAGTCCCCGAGGCGGGGAAGCTTTCTTT. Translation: CASSPRGGEAFF. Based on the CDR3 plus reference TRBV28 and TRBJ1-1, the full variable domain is DVKVTQSSRYLVKRTGEKVFLECVQDMDHENMFWYRQDPGLGLRLIYFSYDVKMKEKGDIPEGYSVSREKKERFSLILESASTNQTSMYLCASSPRGGEAFFGQGTRLTVV.

CDR3 sequence: CASSPWATRNTEAFF. CDR3 in DNA: TGTGCCAGCTCACCATGGGCGACACGGAACACTGAAGCTTTCTTT. This sequence joins TRBV18 and TRBJ1-1; unclear D gene. Trimming removed 2 bases at V and 1 base at J, with 11 bases between. The CDR3 has 15 residues. The germline CDR1 and CDR2 sequences are KGHSH and LQKENI.

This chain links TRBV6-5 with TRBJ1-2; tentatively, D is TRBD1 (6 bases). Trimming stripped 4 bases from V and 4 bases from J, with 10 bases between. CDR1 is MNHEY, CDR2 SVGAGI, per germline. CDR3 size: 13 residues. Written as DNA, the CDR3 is TGTGCCAGCAGTTCCCCAGGGGTCTATGGCTACACCTTC. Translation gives CASSSPGVYGYTF.

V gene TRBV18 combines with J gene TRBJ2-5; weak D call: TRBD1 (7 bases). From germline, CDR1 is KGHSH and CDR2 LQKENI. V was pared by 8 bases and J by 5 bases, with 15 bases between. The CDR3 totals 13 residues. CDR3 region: CASRTTGRETQYF. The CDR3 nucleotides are TGTGCCAGCCGAACGACAGGGAGGGAGACCCAGTACTTC.

DNA of the CDR3: TGTGCCTGGAGTGTATTCCCCGGAGGGGAGGCAAACACCATATATTTT. This sequence encodes CAWSVFPGGEANTIYF. The V and J genes are TRBV30 and TRBJ1-3; the D gene is possibly TRBD1 (5 bases). V gave up 0 bases and J gave up 6 bases, with 18 bases separating them. This CDR3 comprises 16 residues. CDR1 is GTSNPN and CDR2 is SVGIG in the germline V gene (reference sequence).

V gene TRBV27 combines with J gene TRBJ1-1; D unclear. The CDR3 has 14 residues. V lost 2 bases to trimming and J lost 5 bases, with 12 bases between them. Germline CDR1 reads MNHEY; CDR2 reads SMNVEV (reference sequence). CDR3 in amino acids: CASSLRNRGTEAFF. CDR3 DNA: TGTGCCAGCAGTTTAAGGAACCGAGGGACTGAAGCTTTCTTT.

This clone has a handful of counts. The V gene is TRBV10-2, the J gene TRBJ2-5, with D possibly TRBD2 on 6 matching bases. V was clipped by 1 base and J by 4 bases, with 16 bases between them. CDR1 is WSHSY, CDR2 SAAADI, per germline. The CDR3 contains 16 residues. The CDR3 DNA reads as TGCGCCAGCAGTGAGTTGGGCTATTCGGGGGTAGAGACCCAGTACTTC. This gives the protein CASSELGYSGVETQYF.

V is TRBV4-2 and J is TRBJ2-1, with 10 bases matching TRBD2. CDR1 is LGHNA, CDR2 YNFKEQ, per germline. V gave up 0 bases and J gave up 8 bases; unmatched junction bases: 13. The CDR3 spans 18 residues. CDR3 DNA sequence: TGTGCCAGCAGCCAAGACCCCAGCGGGGGGGGAGGGAGCCATGAGCAGTTCTTC. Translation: CASSQDPSGGGGSHEQFF.

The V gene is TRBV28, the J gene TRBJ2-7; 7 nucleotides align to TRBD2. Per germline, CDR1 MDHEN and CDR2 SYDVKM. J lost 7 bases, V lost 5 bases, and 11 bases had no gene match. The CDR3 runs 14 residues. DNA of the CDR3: TGTGCCAGCAGTCAAATAAGCGGGAAGGAAGAGCAGTACTTC. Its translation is CASSQISGKEEQYF.

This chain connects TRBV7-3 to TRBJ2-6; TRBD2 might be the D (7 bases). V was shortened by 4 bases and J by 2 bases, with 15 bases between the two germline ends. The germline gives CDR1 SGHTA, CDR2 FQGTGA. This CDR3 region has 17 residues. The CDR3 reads CASSSAGASAGANVLTF. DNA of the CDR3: TGTGCCAGCAGCTCTGCGGGGGCCTCAGCTGGGGCCAACGTCCTGACTTTC.